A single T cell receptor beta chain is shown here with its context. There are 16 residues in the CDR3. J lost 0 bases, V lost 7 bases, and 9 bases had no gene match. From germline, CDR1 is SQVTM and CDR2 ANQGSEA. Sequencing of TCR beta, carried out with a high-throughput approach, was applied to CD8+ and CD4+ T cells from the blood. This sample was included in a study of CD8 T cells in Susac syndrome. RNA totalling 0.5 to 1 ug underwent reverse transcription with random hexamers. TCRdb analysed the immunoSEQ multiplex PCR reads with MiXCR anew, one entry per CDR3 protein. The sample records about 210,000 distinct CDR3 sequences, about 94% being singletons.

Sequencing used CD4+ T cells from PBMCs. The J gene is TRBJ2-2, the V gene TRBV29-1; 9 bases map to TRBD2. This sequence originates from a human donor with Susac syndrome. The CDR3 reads CSANGLAGSNTGELFF. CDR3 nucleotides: TGCAGCGCCAACGGGCTAGCGGGGTCGAACACCGGGGAGCTGTTTTTT.